The T cell receptor (beta chain) under discussion was sequenced for a study of blood T cell repertoires in COVID-19. Study-level background: The analysed material was cDNA or gDNA that came from T cells, B-cell-depleted T cells, or PBMCs.

The repertoire was sequenced with immunoSEQ multiplex PCR; TCRdb's copy has only in-frame clones and lacks some. The data hold approximately 170,000 clones, with about 88% observed a single time. The ends were cut back, 4 bases at V and 5 bases at J, with 8 bases in the middle. Germline CDR1 SGHDN, CDR2 FVKESK. The length of the CDR3 is 13 residues. This TCR was sampled from a man in his sixties with active or convalescent COVID-19. The material sequenced was peripheral blood. The rearrangement links TRBV14 to TRBJ2-2; D is undetermined. The CDR3 nucleotides read TGTGCCAGCAGCCCCTCCCTTACCGGGGAGCTGTTTTTT. Translating gives CASSPSLTGELFF.